The 3 T cell receptor beta chains below all came from one sample that was sequenced in a study of CD8+ T cells in alopecia areata. The authors extracted RNA and reverse transcribed it into cDNA as the sequencing template. Sequenced by immunoSEQ multiplex PCR; TCRdb stores in-frame clones only, minus some. This table has some 190,000 clones, approximately 49% appearing once. The treatment: oral pan-JAK inhibitor, 5-10 mg twice daily. The sample here was CD8+ T cells sorted from blood, taken at roughly week 52, from a patient treated with tofacitinib. The receptor set was obtained from a human donor with alopecia areata.

This clone came up once. The genes are TRBV30 and TRBJ2-2; D is undetermined. Germline-derived CDR1 and CDR2 are GTSNPN and SVGIG (reference sequence). The germline V and J ends were trimmed by 2 bases and 7 bases, with 11 bases remaining between them. The CDR3 loop spans 13 amino acids. CDR3 sequence reads: CAWSQLVNGELFF. CDR3 nucleotides: TGTGCCTGGAGTCAACTCGTTAACGGGGAGCTGTTTTTT.

In nucleotides, the CDR3 is TGTGCCAGCAGCAACGGGGCGGGGGAGTATAATTCACCCCTCCACTTT. Translated: CASSNGAGEYNSPLHF. The chain is built from TRBV21-1 and TRBJ1-6. TRBV21-1 is a pseudogene. The length of the CDR3 is 16 residues.

V gene TRBV5-6 combines with J gene TRBJ2-3, with D tentatively TRBD2 (6 bases). Deletions cut 4 bases from V and 1 base from J, with 7 bases between. The germline gives CDR1 SGHDT, CDR2 YYEEEE. The CDR3 contains 13 residues. CDR3 coding DNA: TGTGCCAGCAGCACGGGGGGCACAGATACGCAGTATTTT. This codes for CASSTGGTDTQYF.